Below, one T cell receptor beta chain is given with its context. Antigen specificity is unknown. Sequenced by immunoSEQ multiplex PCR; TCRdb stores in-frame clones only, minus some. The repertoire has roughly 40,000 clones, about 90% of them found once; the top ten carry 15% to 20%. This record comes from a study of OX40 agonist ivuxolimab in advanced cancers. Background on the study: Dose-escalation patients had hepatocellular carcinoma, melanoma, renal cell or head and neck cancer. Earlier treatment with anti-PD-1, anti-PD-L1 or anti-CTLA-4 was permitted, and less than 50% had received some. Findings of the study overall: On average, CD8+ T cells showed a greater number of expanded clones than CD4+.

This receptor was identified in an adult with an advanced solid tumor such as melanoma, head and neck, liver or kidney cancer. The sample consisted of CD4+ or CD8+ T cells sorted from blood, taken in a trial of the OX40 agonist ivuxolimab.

The CDR3 region has the DNA TGTGCCAGCAGCTCATCTAGCGGGGGGCTCACAGATACGCAGTATTTT. Its protein is CASSSSSGGLTDTQYF. The gene calls are TRBV7-9 and TRBJ2-3; 11 bases match TRBD2. Losses at the gene ends were 4 bases for V and 2 bases for J; bases not matched to a gene: 5. The CDR3 has 16 residues. Germline assignment: CDR1 SEHNR and CDR2 FQNEAQ (reference sequence).